A single sample is the source of the 15 T cell receptor beta chains below, sequenced in a study of technical replicates of blood from several donors. TCRdb keeps only in-frame clones here, not all; method: immunoSEQ multiplex PCR. The table records over 85,000 clones, roughly 95% of them present only once. Sequencing was performed on T cells isolated from PBMCs. The origin of the receptors is a human donor in good health.

The genes are TRBV30 and TRBJ2-3; 9 positions match TRBD2. Germline values: CDR1 GTSNPN, CDR2 SVGIG (reference sequence). The junction had 7 bases not matched to a gene; V was cut back by 4 bases and J by 2 bases. This CDR3 has 15 residues. For the CDR3, the DNA is TGTGCCTGGACTAGCGGGATGGCCTTCACAGATACGCAGTATTTT. As protein: CAWTSGMAFTDTQYF.

The V gene is TRBV7-2, the J gene TRBJ1-5; D is ambiguous. Looked up from germline, CDR1 is SGHTA and CDR2 is FQGNSA. V was cut by 5 bases and J by 6 bases, with 14 bases left in between. The CDR3 consists of 14 residues. The CDR3 here is CASSPRTGTQPQHF. DNA of the CDR3: TGTGCCAGCAGCCCACGGACGGGAACTCAGCCCCAGCATTTT.

The rearrangement uses TRBV7-9 and TRBJ1-1, with no clear D. The CDR3 consists of 12 residues. The V end lost 0 bases, the J end lost 7 bases, and 6 bases lay between the germline ends. Germline V CDR1 and CDR2: SEHNR, FQNEAQ (reference sequence). CDR3 sequence (DNA): TGTGCCAGCAGCTTAGCAACGGTTGAAGCTTTCTTT. This sequence encodes CASSLATVEAFF.

This chain connects TRBV9 to TRBJ2-1, with TRBD2 matching over 7 bases. With 0 bases clipped from V and 3 bases from J, the junction kept 0 bases outside the gene matches. This CDR3 is 14 amino acids long. Germline lookup yields CDR1 SGDLS and CDR2 YYNGEE. Written as DNA, the CDR3 is TGTGCCAGCAGCGTAGGGGGGGGCTACAATGAGCAGTTCTTC. Its translation is CASSVGGGYNEQFF.

V and J are TRBV6-5 and TRBJ2-2, with 7 bases identical to TRBD1. Looked up from germline, CDR1 is MNHEY and CDR2 is SVGAGI. This CDR3 region has 15 residues. V was clipped by 5 bases and J by 4 bases; unmatched bases: 7. CDR3 in amino acids: CASSRDRDLTGELFF. The CDR3 region has the DNA TGTGCCAGCAGTCGTGACAGGGACCTCACCGGGGAGCTGTTTTTT.

The gene calls are TRBV5-6 and TRBJ2-1, with 9 nucleotides matching TRBD1. The CDR3 has 19 amino acids. V gave up 4 bases and J gave up 4 bases; unmatched junction bases: 18. Germline V gene data show CDR1 as SGHDT and CDR2 as YYEEEE. This chain's CDR3 is CASSLSPGTGYLQYNEQFF. CDR3 coding DNA: TGTGCCAGCAGCCTAAGCCCCGGGACAGGGTACTTACAGTACAATGAGCAGTTCTTC.

This clone was found once. The chain combines TRBV9 with TRBJ2-5, with D possibly matching TRBD2 (5 bases). Germline V lookup: CDR1 SGDLS, CDR2 YYNGEE. The ends were cut back, 5 bases at V and 3 bases at J, with 11 bases in the middle. The CDR3 totals 13 residues. The CDR3 region has the DNA TGTGCCAGCAGTCCTTCGAGGGAAGAGACCCAGTACTTC. Its protein is CASSPSREETQYF.

This chain joins TRBV7-2 and TRBJ1-1; TRBD1 might be the D (5 bases). The V end lost 3 bases, the J end lost 4 bases, and 12 bases lay between the germline ends. The germline V gene encodes CDR1 SGHTA and CDR2 FQGNSA. The CDR3 consists of 14 residues. CDR3 loop: CASSFARDSTEAFF. CDR3 bases: TGTGCCAGCAGCTTTGCCAGGGATTCCACTGAAGCTTTCTTT.

The chain has TRBV5-8 and TRBJ2-1; possibly TRBD1 for D (5 bases). Trimming shortened V by 0 bases and J by 1 base, and 17 bases separated the two germline ends. Germline-derived CDR1 and CDR2 are SGHTS and YDEGEE. This CDR3 is built from 18 residues. CDR3 region: CASSLGLFGQGSYNEQFF. The CDR3, as DNA: TGTGCCAGCAGCTTGGGTCTGTTCGGCCAGGGTTCCTACAATGAGCAGTTCTTC. The full variable domain, completed using reference TRBV5-8 and TRBJ2-1, is EAGVTQSPTHLIKTRGQQATLRCSPISGHTSVYWYQQALGLGLQFLLWYDEGEERNRGNFPPRFSGRQFPNYSSELNVNALELEDSALYLCASSLGLFGQGSYNEQFFGPGTRLTVL.

This rearrangement joins TRBV7-8 to TRBJ1-5, with D hard to call. Trimming pared 10 bases from V and 1 base from J, leaving 14 bases between. Germline assignment: CDR1 SGHVS and CDR2 FQNEAQ. CDR3 length equals 14 residues. The CDR3 coding sequence is TGTGCCACTTCGGGGATTAGGAGCAATCAGCCCCAGCATTTT. Amino acid sequence: CATSGIRSNQPQHF.

This clone came up once. J is TRBJ2-2 and V is TRBV7-9, with 8 bases matching TRBD1. This CDR3 contains 15 residues. V was clipped by 4 bases and J by 6 bases; unmatched bases: 7. The germline CDR1 and CDR2 sequences are SEHNR and FQNEAQ (reference sequence). CDR3 DNA: TGTGCCAGCAGCTCGACAGGGGAACATTCCGGGGAGCTGTTTTTT. Protein product: CASSSTGEHSGELFF.

The chain employs TRBV7-9 and TRBJ1-2; D is undetermined. This CDR3 is 13 amino acids long. The V gene lost 2 bases and the J gene lost 4 bases, with 8 bases spanning the gap. Per germline, CDR1 SEHNR and CDR2 FQNEAQ (reference sequence). The CDR3 DNA follows: TGTGCCAGCAGCTTATCTACCCTCTATGGCTACACCTTC. Translated: CASSLSTLYGYTF.

This chain uses TRBV11-2 with TRBJ2-7; D is possibly TRBD1 (6 bases). The germline gives CDR1 SGHAT, CDR2 FQNNGV. V was shortened by 6 bases and J by 3 bases, with 18 bases between the two germline ends. CDR3 length: 15 residues. CDR3: CASSPQGPYYYEQYF. For the CDR3, the DNA is TGTGCCAGCAGTCCACAGGGACCCTACTACTACGAGCAGTACTTC. Variable domain in full (rest from reference TRBV11-2 and TRBJ2-7): EAGVAQSPRYKIIEKRQSVAFWCNPISGHATLYWYQQILGQGPKLLIQFQNNGVVDDSQLPKDRFSAERLKGVDSTLKIQPAKLEDSAVYLCASSPQGPYYYEQYFGPGTRLTVT.

The V gene is TRBV7-2, the J gene TRBJ2-3; TRBD1 is a possible D gene (7 bases). Trimming took off 1 base at V and 1 base at J, with 21 bases between the two ends. The CDR3 totals 19 residues. Germline V gene sequence: CDR1 SGHTA, CDR2 FQGNSA. In DNA form, the CDR3 reads TGTGCCAGCAGCTTAGAATTATACTCGGCAGGGGGGCGCACAGATACGCAGTATTTT. It is translated as CASSLELYSAGGRTDTQYF.

The J gene is TRBJ2-3, the V gene TRBV11-2, with a tentative D call TRBD2 (6 bases). Looked up from germline, CDR1 is SGHAT and CDR2 is FQNNGV. V was trimmed by 7 bases and J by 0 bases, leaving 11 bases between them. The CDR3 consists of 14 residues. CDR3: CASIEGGSTDTQYF. The CDR3 DNA reads as TGTGCCAGCATCGAAGGAGGGAGCACAGATACGCAGTATTTT.